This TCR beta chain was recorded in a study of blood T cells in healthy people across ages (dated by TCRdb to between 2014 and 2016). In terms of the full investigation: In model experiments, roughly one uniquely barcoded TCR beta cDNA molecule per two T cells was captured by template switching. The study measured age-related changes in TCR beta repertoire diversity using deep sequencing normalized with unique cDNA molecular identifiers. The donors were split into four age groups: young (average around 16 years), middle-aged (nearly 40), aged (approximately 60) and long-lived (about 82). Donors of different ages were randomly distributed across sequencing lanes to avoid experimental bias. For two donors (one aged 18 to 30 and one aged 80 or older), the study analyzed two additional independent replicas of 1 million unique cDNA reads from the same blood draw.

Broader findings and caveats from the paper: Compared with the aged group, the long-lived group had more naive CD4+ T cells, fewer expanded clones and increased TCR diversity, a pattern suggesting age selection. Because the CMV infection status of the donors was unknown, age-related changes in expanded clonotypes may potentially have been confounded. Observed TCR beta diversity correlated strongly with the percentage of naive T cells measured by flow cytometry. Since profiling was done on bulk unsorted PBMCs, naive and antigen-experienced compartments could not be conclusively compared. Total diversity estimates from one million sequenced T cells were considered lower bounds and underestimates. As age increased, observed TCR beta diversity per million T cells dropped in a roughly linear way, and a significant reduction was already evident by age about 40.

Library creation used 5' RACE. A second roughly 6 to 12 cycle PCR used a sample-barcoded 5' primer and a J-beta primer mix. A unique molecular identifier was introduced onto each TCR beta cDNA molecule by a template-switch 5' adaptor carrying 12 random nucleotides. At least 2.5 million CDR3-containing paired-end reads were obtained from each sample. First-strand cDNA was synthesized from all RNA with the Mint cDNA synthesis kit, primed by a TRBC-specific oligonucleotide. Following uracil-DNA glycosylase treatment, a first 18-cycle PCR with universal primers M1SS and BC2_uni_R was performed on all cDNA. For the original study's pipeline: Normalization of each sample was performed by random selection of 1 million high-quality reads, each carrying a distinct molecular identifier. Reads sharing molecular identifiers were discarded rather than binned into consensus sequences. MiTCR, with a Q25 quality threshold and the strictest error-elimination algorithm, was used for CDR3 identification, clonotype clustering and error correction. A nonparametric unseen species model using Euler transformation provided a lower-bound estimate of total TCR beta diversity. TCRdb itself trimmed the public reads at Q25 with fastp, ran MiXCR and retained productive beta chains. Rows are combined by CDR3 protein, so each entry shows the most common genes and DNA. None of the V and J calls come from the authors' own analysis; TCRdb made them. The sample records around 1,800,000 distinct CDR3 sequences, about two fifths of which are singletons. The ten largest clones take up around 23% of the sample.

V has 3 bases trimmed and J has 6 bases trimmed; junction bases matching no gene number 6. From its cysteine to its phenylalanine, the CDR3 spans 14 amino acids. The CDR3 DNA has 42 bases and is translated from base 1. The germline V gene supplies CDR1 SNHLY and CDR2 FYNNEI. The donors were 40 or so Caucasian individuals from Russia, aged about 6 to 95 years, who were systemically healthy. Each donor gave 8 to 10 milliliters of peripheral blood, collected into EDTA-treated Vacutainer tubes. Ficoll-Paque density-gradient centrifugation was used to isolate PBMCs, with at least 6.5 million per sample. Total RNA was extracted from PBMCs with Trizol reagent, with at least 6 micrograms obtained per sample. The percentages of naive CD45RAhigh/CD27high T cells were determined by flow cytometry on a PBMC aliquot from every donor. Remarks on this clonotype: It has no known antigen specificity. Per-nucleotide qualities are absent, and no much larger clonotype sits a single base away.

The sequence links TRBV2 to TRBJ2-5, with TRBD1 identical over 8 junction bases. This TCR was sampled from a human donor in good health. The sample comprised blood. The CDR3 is CASSDRTGRQTQYF. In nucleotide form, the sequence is TGTGCCAGCAGTGATCGGACAGGGCGGCAGACCCAGTACTTC.